The 8 T cell receptor beta chains below all came from one sample that was sequenced in a study of vaccination and CD4 T cells after COVID-19. Their antigens are not known. Regarding treatment: roughly 10-day PBMC culture with coronavirus spike peptide pools or control peptides (ViraFEST assay). The Oncomine TCR Beta short-read assay sequenced DNA from cultured CD4+ T cells. Via MiXCR, TCRdb re-called the PCR reads, giving one row per CDR3 protein. The sample lists some 8,200 distinct CDR3 sequences; approximately 55% were seen once. The sample consisted of CD4+ T cells from blood, cultured in vitro. These TCRs come from a human donor who had recovered from COVID-19.

The chain has TRBV4-1 and TRBJ2-7; 8 positions match TRBD2. The V segment lost 4 bases and the J segment 2 bases; nucleotides outside the gene matches: 4. The germline V gene encodes CDR1 MGHRA and CDR2 YSYEKL. The CDR3 length is 14 residues. The CDR3 protein is CASSPGGDPYEQYF. CDR3 nucleotide sequence: TGCGCCAGCAGCCCCGGGGGGGATCCCTACGAGCAGTACTTC.

This chain connects TRBV2 to TRBJ2-3; D is uncertain. The V gene's germline CDR1 is SNHLY and CDR2 FYNNEI. This CDR3 has 11 residues. Trimming removed 8 bases at V and 8 bases at J, with 11 bases between. CDR3: CASGRLGTQYF. The CDR3 DNA sequence: TGTGCCAGCGGGCGGCTTGGTACGCAGTATTTT.

The rearrangement joins TRBV2 to TRBJ2-1; 7 bases agree with TRBD2. The germline V gene encodes CDR1 SNHLY and CDR2 FYNNEI. With V trimmed by 7 bases and J by 7 bases, 10 bases remained unmatched. The CDR3 covers 14 residues. DNA of the CDR3: TGTGCCAGCACCGTAGCGGGCCAGTTTAATGAGCAGTTCTTC. This encodes CASTVAGQFNEQFF.

The chain joins TRBV7-9 to TRBJ2-1, with 9 bases matching TRBD1. V lost 3 bases and J lost 9; bases outside the gene matches: 9. The CDR3 totals 15 residues. Germline V gives CDR1 SEHNR, CDR2 FQNEAQ (reference sequence). Here the CDR3 DNA reads TGTGCCAGCAGCTTGCTGGGACAGGGACGCAGTGAGCAGTTCTTC. Amino acid sequence: CASSLLGQGRSEQFF.

The chain has TRBV7-2 and TRBJ2-1, with D hard to call. Germline CDR1 reads SGHTA; CDR2 reads FQGNSA. There are 13 residues in the CDR3. The V and J ends lost 3 bases and 7 bases respectively, with 10 bases between them. The CDR3: CASSFWRLNEQFF. CDR3 DNA sequence: TGTGCCAGCAGCTTTTGGCGGTTGAATGAGCAGTTCTTC.

This clonotype was seen a handful of times. The CDR3 DNA follows: TGCAGTGCTAGAGATTGGCCAGCAAACTATGGCTACACCTTC. Its translation: CSARDWPANYGYTF. This rearrangement joins TRBV20-1 to TRBJ1-2; no clear D gene. V was pared by 0 bases and J by 2 bases, with 10 bases between. Germline-derived CDR1 and CDR2 are DFQATT and SNEGSKA (reference sequence). The CDR3 covers 14 residues.

V gene TRBV19 combines with J gene TRBJ1-2, with D possibly being TRBD1 (5 bases). The CDR3 covers 14 residues. V lost 2 bases and J lost 5, with 12 bases in between. Germline-derived CDR1 and CDR2 are LNHDA and SQIVND (reference sequence). CDR3 bases: TGTGCCAGTAGTATATCACGGGACTCATATGGCTACACCTTC. Protein sequence: CASSISRDSYGYTF.

V and J are TRBV27 and TRBJ1-4, with 9 bases matching TRBD1. Looked up from germline, CDR1 is MNHEY and CDR2 is SMNVEV (reference sequence). This CDR3 region has 16 residues. V lost 5 bases, J lost 8 bases, and 12 bases stayed unmatched. CDR3 protein: CASSPTLGQGLEKLFF. The DNA for the CDR3 is TGTGCCAGCAGTCCCACCCTAGGACAGGGGCTCGAAAAACTGTTTTTT.